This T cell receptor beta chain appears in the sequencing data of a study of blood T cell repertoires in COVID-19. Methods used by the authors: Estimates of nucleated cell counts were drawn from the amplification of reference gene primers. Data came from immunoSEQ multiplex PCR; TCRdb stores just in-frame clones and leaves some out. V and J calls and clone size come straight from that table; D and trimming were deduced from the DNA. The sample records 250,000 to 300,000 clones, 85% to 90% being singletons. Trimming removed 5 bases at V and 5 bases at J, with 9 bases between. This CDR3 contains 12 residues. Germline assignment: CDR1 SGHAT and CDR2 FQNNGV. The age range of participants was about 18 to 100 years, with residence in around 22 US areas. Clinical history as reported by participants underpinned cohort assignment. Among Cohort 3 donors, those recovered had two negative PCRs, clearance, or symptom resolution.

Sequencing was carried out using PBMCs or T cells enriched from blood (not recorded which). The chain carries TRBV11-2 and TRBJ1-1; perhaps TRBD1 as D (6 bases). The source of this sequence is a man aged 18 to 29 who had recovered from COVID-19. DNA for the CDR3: TGTGCCAGCAGCCGCAGGGGAACTGAAGCTTTCTTT. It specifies CASSRRGTEAFF. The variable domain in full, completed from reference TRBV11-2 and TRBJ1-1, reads EAGVAQSPRYKIIEKRQSVAFWCNPISGHATLYWYQQILGQGPKLLIQFQNNGVVDDSQLPKDRFSAERLKGVDSTLKIQPAKLEDSAVYLCASSRRGTEAFFGQGTRLTVV.